This T cell receptor (beta chain) comes out of a study of blood T cell repertoires in COVID-19. Trimming pared 3 bases from V and 0 bases from J, leaving 12 bases between. Germline lookup yields CDR1 KGHSH and CDR2 LQKENI. The CDR3 totals 16 residues. Profiling relied on immunoSEQ multiplex PCR, and the TCRdb table lists in-frame clones only, not all of them. Of over 35,000 clones in the sample, roughly 90% are singletons; the top ten hold under 20%. This receptor was taken from a man in his 70s with active COVID-19. The sample comprised peripheral blood. J is TRBJ1-3 and V is TRBV18; maybe TRBD1 (6 bases). CDR3 nucleotide sequence: TGTGCCAGCTCACCCACCTTAGGGGGCTCTGGAAACACCATATATTTT. Translated: CASSPTLGGSGNTIYF.